This T cell receptor beta chain was captured in a study of Ad26.COV2.S vaccination and SARS-CoV-2 variants (TCRdb year 2021). Background on the whole study: Vaccine-arm donors came from COV1001, a multicentre, randomized, double-blind, placebo-controlled phase I-IIa trial of Ad26.COV2.S in healthy adults. Ad26.COV2.S was administered intramuscularly at a dose of 5x10^10 or 1x10^11 viral particles, either as one shot or as two shots given 56 days apart. TCRbeta repertoire sequencing served as the tool for gauging how specific and how broad the SARS-CoV-2-reactive T cell receptors were following Ad26.COV2.S vaccination. A total of 32 samples were included in the TCR-sequenced set, comprising some 20 Ad26.COV2.S vaccine recipients, 5 placebo recipients and 8 SARS-CoV-2 convalescent individuals. Participants in the trial were split at random into five groups of five each, receiving low-dose or high-dose Ad26.COV2.S once or twice, or else placebo on both occasions. Blinding of investigators to trial group allocation was maintained during experiments and outcome assessment.

The full study reports these points: According to the authors, total T cell responses may have been underestimated by the TCR breadth and depth analyses. Spike-specific TCR breadth was higher in Ad26.COV2.S recipients than in placebo recipients (P = 0.0014). Substantial breadth of spike-specific CD8+ and CD4+ T cell responses was reported after vaccination. Vaccine and placebo recipients had similar non-spike TCR breadth, a finding consistent with the vaccine containing only spike. The study was not powered to compare responses between vaccine doses or regimens.

CDR1 and CDR2 were assigned from the germline V gene as SGDLS and YYNGEE. Its CDR3 holds 15 amino acids, cysteine through phenylalanine. Left in the record is the CDR3 DNA by itself, 45 bases read in frame from the first base. Trimming removed 4 bases from V and 6 bases from J, leaving 19 bases between the germline ends. Concerning this clone: No antigen is known for it. Qualities for individual bases were not recorded, and no much larger clone is one base off.

In the paper's terms, the treatment or condition label means: 19 received Ad26.COV2.S at low or high dose, single or two shots; 5 received placebo; per-sample allocation not given. Repertoires of vaccine and placebo recipients were sequenced from samples collected on day 63 after the first injection. In Cohort 1b, fewer than 30 adults aged 18-55 years were enrolled at a single site in Boston, USA, between 29 July and 7 August 2020. As a vaccine, Ad26.COV2.S was a replication-incompetent adenovirus type 26 vector that expressed a prefusion-stabilized SARS-CoV-2 spike protein derived from the original Wuhan strain. The immunoSEQ Assay was used to sequence TCRbeta CDR3 regions. After extraction, genomic DNA underwent amplification by bias-controlled multiplex PCR, followed by high-throughput sequencing. The authors processed their data as follows. To quantify the absolute abundance of every unique TCRbeta CDR3 region, sequences were collapsed and filtered. T cell fraction was estimated by normalizing TCRbeta template counts to usable DNA, with usable DNA measured through amplification of reference genes found in all nucleated cells. Repertoire TCRs were annotated as SARS-CoV-2-specific when V gene, CDR3 amino acid sequence and J gene were exactly matched to a known reactive TCR set. The reference SARS-CoV-2 TCR set was derived from MIRA and filtered for enrichment in COVID-19-positive ImmuneCODE repertoires, a step that removed public or cross-reactive TCRs. Drawing on the MIRA antigens, annotated TCRs were analysed further at the level of specific ORF or position within ORF. Depth was the summed frequency of annotated unique rearrangements, while breadth was defined as annotated unique rearrangements over total unique productive rearrangements. Two-sided Wilcoxon rank-sum tests were applied when comparing TCR breadth between groups. TCRdb provides this immuneACCESS table in a form limited to in-frame rearrangements. Some clones are lacking; in checked studies, under half of them reflect an unresolved V gene, and why the rest are absent is not known. V and J calls and clone size come straight from that table; D and trimming were deduced from the DNA. Present in this sample are 450,000 to 550,000 clones, 89% of which were seen just once. The top ten clones comprise 2.5% of the sample.

The receptor was derived from a person aged 18-65 years who received the Ad26.COV2.S COVID-19 vaccine or a placebo. The sample here was peripheral blood, taken in a trial of Ad26.COV2.S vaccine versus placebo. The sequence joins TRBV9 to TRBJ1-1, with TRBD1 tentatively as D gene (5 bases match). In nucleotide form, the sequence is TGTGCCAGCAGCCACCCCCATGGGGGGAGGCCTGAAGCTTTCTTT. It encodes CASSHPHGGRPEAFF.